The rows below give T cell receptor beta chains drawn from one sample of a study of CD8 T cells in Susac syndrome. One entry per CDR3 protein results from TCRdb running MiXCR on the immunoSEQ multiplex PCR reads. The repertoire includes approximately 150,000 distinct CDR3 sequences, just over 90% of them detected once, and under 0.085% sits in the top ten. The material sequenced was CD4+ T cells from PBMCs. The receptors come from a human donor in good health. Each CDR3 is given with its conserved first and last residue. The order of the fields is clone size, J gene, V gene, D gene, CDR3 DNA, CDR3 protein. D genes are given only for firm matches. Expanded clones are given a class, and other clones once, few, many or no size at all.

abundance: NA; j_gene: TRBJ2-1; v_gene: TRBV25-1; d_gene: TRBD2; CDR3nt: TGTGCCAGCAGTGAAAGTAGCGGGAGCACCTCCTACAATGAGCAGTTCTTC; CDR3aa: CASSESSGSTSYNEQFF
abundance: few; j_gene: TRBJ2-6; v_gene: TRBV7-9; d_gene: NA; CDR3nt: TGTGCCAGCAGCTTAGGAGGACACTGGGCCAACGTCCTGACTTTC; CDR3aa: CASSLGGHWANVLTF
abundance: NA; j_gene: TRBJ2-7; v_gene: TRBV5-1; d_gene: TRBD1; CDR3nt: TGCGCCAGCAGCCTGGGACAGGGAACCAGGGAGCAGTACTTC; CDR3aa: CASSLGQGTREQYF
abundance: NA; j_gene: TRBJ2-5; v_gene: TRBV4-1; d_gene: NA; CDR3nt: TGCGCCAGCAGCCAAGGAGGTCTACAAGAGACCCAGTACTTC; CDR3aa: CASSQGGLQETQYF
abundance: NA; j_gene: TRBJ2-7; v_gene: TRBV12-3/TRBV12-4; d_gene: NA; CDR3nt: TGTGCCAGCAGTTTAATTGGCGTCGAGCAGTACTTC; CDR3aa: CASSLIGVEQYF
abundance: NA; j_gene: TRBJ1-1; v_gene: TRBV30; d_gene: NA; CDR3nt: TGTGCCTGGCGGCAGTTGAACACTGAAGCTTTCTTT; CDR3aa: CAWRQLNTEAFF
abundance: NA; j_gene: TRBJ2-7; v_gene: TRBV5-1; d_gene: NA; CDR3nt: TGCGCCAGCAGCTTGGATGGCCGGACCTACGAGCAGTACTTC; CDR3aa: CASSLDGRTYEQYF
abundance: NA; j_gene: TRBJ1-5; v_gene: TRBV5-6; d_gene: NA; CDR3nt: TGTGCCAGCAGCTTTGGCGGGGGGTATCAGCCCCAGCATTTT; CDR3aa: CASSFGGGYQPQHF
abundance: NA; j_gene: TRBJ2-2; v_gene: TRBV12-3/TRBV12-4; d_gene: NA; CDR3nt: TGTGCCAGCAGTAGGACTGTAGGGGAGCTGTTTTTT; CDR3aa: CASSRTVGELFF
abundance: NA; j_gene: TRBJ2-3; v_gene: TRBV5-1; d_gene: TRBD2; CDR3nt: TGCGCCAGCAGCTTGGCCGCTAGCGGGGGGGCAGATACGCAGTATTTT; CDR3aa: CASSLAASGGADTQYF
abundance: NA; j_gene: TRBJ1-1; v_gene: TRBV10-3; d_gene: TRBD1; CDR3nt: TGTGCCATCATGATTGGGACAGGGGGTGAAGCTTTCTTT; CDR3aa: CAIMIGTGGEAFF
abundance: NA; j_gene: TRBJ2-7; v_gene: TRBV10-3; d_gene: NA; CDR3nt: TGTGCCATCAGTGAGTTGGGGATACCACGAACGCTCTCCTACGAGCAGTACTTC; CDR3aa: CAISELGIPRTLSYEQYF
abundance: NA; j_gene: TRBJ2-2; v_gene: TRBV7-9; d_gene: NA; CDR3nt: TGTGCCAGCAGCTTAACCAGGGGAAACACCGGGGAGCTGTTTTTT; CDR3aa: CASSLTRGNTGELFF
abundance: NA; j_gene: TRBJ1-1; v_gene: TRBV19; d_gene: TRBD1; CDR3nt: TGTGCCAGTAGTATCGGTCGACAGGGGGTAACTGAAGCTTTCTTT; CDR3aa: CASSIGRQGVTEAFF
abundance: NA; j_gene: TRBJ1-1; v_gene: TRBV12-3/TRBV12-4; d_gene: TRBD1; CDR3nt: TGTGCCAGCAGCCCAGGACAGGGGGAGAACACTGAAGCTTTCTTT; CDR3aa: CASSPGQGENTEAFF
abundance: NA; j_gene: TRBJ2-6; v_gene: TRBV20-1; d_gene: NA; CDR3nt: TGCAGTGCTAGAACAGTGACTGGGGCCAACGTCCTGACTTTC; CDR3aa: CSARTVTGANVLTF
abundance: NA; j_gene: TRBJ1-1; v_gene: TRBV5-1; d_gene: TRBD1; CDR3nt: TGCGCCAGCAGCTTGGGACAGGGGATATGGACTGAAGCTTTCTTT; CDR3aa: CASSLGQGIWTEAFF
abundance: NA; j_gene: TRBJ1-1; v_gene: TRBV3-1; d_gene: NA; CDR3nt: TGTGCCAGCAGCGAAGGGGCCAGGGGACGGGGCACTGAAGCTTTCTTT; CDR3aa: CASSEGARGRGTEAFF
abundance: NA; j_gene: TRBJ2-5; v_gene: TRBV29-1; d_gene: NA; CDR3nt: TGCAGCGCCGTATCCGATTTCGGGAAGACCCAGTACTTC; CDR3aa: CSAVSDFGKTQYF
abundance: NA; j_gene: TRBJ1-4; v_gene: TRBV18; d_gene: NA; CDR3nt: TGTGCCAGCTCACCACAGCTTAATGAAAAACTGTTTTTT; CDR3aa: CASSPQLNEKLFF
abundance: NA; j_gene: TRBJ2-7; v_gene: TRBV6-1; d_gene: NA; CDR3nt: TGTGCCAGCAGTCGACCGACAGGGGCGGGAGCTGGCCCCTACGAGCAGTACTTC; CDR3aa: CASSRPTGAGAGPYEQYF
abundance: once; j_gene: TRBJ1-1; v_gene: TRBV24-1; d_gene: TRBD1; CDR3nt: TGTGCCACCAGCCTGGGGGGACAGGGGAACACTGAAGCTTTCTTT; CDR3aa: CATSLGGQGNTEAFF
abundance: NA; j_gene: TRBJ2-5; v_gene: TRBV28; d_gene: NA; CDR3nt: TGTGCCAGCAGCCAGGTTTCGGAGACCCAGTACTTC; CDR3aa: CASSQVSETQYF
abundance: NA; j_gene: TRBJ1-3; v_gene: TRBV7-9; d_gene: NA; CDR3nt: TGTGCCAGCTCGGACAGCTCTGGAAACACCATATATTTT; CDR3aa: CASSDSSGNTIYF
abundance: NA; j_gene: TRBJ2-2; v_gene: TRBV5-4; d_gene: TRBD2; CDR3nt: TGTGCCAGCAGCGAAGGGACTAGGGGTTACACCGGGGAGCTGTTTTTT; CDR3aa: CASSEGTRGYTGELFF
abundance: once; j_gene: TRBJ1-1; v_gene: TRBV20-1; d_gene: TRBD1; CDR3nt: TGCAGTGCTAGAGCGACAGGGGAAGACACTGAAGCTTTCTTT; CDR3aa: CSARATGEDTEAFF
abundance: once; j_gene: TRBJ2-5; v_gene: TRBV14; d_gene: TRBD2; CDR3nt: TGTGCCAGCAGCCCGGGACTAGCGGGGGCCGGGGAGACCCAGTACTTC; CDR3aa: CASSPGLAGAGETQYF
abundance: NA; j_gene: TRBJ2-3; v_gene: TRBV20-1; d_gene: NA; CDR3nt: TGCAGTGCCGATAAAGGGGATACGCAGTATTTT; CDR3aa: CSADKGDTQYF
abundance: NA; j_gene: TRBJ1-1; v_gene: TRBV5-6; d_gene: TRBD1; CDR3nt: TGTGCCAGCAGCTTCAGGGGGCAAGGCACTGAAGCTTTCTTT; CDR3aa: CASSFRGQGTEAFF
abundance: NA; j_gene: TRBJ1-1; v_gene: TRBV7-8; d_gene: TRBD1; CDR3nt: TGTGCCAGCAGCCGGGGGCGCAGGGGGGCTAACACTGAAGCTTTCTTT; CDR3aa: CASSRGRRGANTEAFF
abundance: NA; j_gene: TRBJ1-1; v_gene: TRBV5-1; d_gene: TRBD1; CDR3nt: TGCGCCAGCAGCTCCGGACAGGGTCATATGAACACTGAAGCTTTCTTT; CDR3aa: CASSSGQGHMNTEAFF
abundance: NA; j_gene: TRBJ2-3; v_gene: TRBV7-9; d_gene: NA; CDR3nt: TGTGCCAGCAGCACCCGCACAGATACGCAGTATTTT; CDR3aa: CASSTRTDTQYF
abundance: NA; j_gene: TRBJ2-5; v_gene: TRBV20-1; d_gene: TRBD2; CDR3nt: TGCAGTGCTAGAGATGGTTTGGGACTAGCGGGAGGAGAGACCCAGTACTTC; CDR3aa: CSARDGLGLAGGETQYF
abundance: NA; j_gene: TRBJ2-7; v_gene: TRBV29-1; d_gene: TRBD1; CDR3nt: TGCAGTGTCCACGGACAGGCAGCCGAGCAGTACTTC; CDR3aa: CSVHGQAAEQYF
abundance: NA; j_gene: TRBJ1-1; v_gene: TRBV18; d_gene: NA; CDR3nt: TGTGCCAGCTCACCAAGTATAGAGGAGGAAGCTTTCTTT; CDR3aa: CASSPSIEEEAFF
abundance: NA; j_gene: TRBJ1-5; v_gene: TRBV20-1; d_gene: NA; CDR3nt: TGCAGTGTTCGACAGAGCAATCAGCCCCAGCATTTT; CDR3aa: CSVRQSNQPQHF
abundance: NA; j_gene: TRBJ1-5; v_gene: TRBV20-1; d_gene: TRBD1; CDR3nt: TGCAGTGCTAGGACAGGGGGAAACGGGCAGCCCCAGCATTTT; CDR3aa: CSARTGGNGQPQHF
abundance: NA; j_gene: TRBJ1-5; v_gene: TRBV15; d_gene: TRBD1; CDR3nt: TGTGCCACCAGCCAGACAGGGACTAATCAGCCCCAGCATTTT; CDR3aa: CATSQTGTNQPQHF
abundance: NA; j_gene: TRBJ1-2; v_gene: TRBV29-1; d_gene: NA; CDR3nt: TGCAGCGTTGGAGGGGACATTTACTATGGCTACACCTTC; CDR3aa: CSVGGDIYYGYTF
abundance: NA; j_gene: TRBJ2-1; v_gene: TRBV21-1; d_gene: NA; CDR3nt: TGTGCCAGCAACAATTGCCTAGGGACAGGGAAGTTCTTC; CDR3aa: CASNNCLGTGKFF
abundance: NA; j_gene: TRBJ2-1; v_gene: TRBV3-1; d_gene: NA; CDR3nt: TGTGCCAGCAGCCAAGGAAGCGGCACCTACAATGAGCAGTTCTTC; CDR3aa: CASSQGSGTYNEQFF
abundance: once; j_gene: TRBJ2-5; v_gene: TRBV29-1; d_gene: NA; CDR3nt: TGCAGCGTTTACCCGGGACTTTGGGCTCCTAGGACCCAGTACTTC; CDR3aa: CSVYPGLWAPRTQYF
abundance: NA; j_gene: TRBJ2-1; v_gene: TRBV3-1; d_gene: TRBD1; CDR3nt: TGTGCCAGCAGCCCGAGAACGTTAAACAGGGGGTGGGACAATGAGCAGTTCTTC; CDR3aa: CASSPRTLNRGWDNEQFF
abundance: NA; j_gene: TRBJ2-7; v_gene: TRBV6-2/TRBV6-3; d_gene: NA; CDR3nt: TGTGCCAGCAGTTCGGTCCTTCGAGAGCAGTACTTC; CDR3aa: CASSSVLREQYF
abundance: NA; j_gene: TRBJ2-5; v_gene: TRBV27; d_gene: NA; CDR3nt: TGTGCCAGCAGTTTAGATTTGGAAGAGACCCAGTACTTC; CDR3aa: CASSLDLEETQYF
abundance: NA; j_gene: TRBJ1-1; v_gene: TRBV28; d_gene: NA; CDR3nt: TGTGCCAGCAGTACAAACCGATGGGGGGGAAACACTGAAGCTTTCTTT; CDR3aa: CASSTNRWGGNTEAFF
abundance: NA; j_gene: TRBJ2-6; v_gene: TRBV5-1; d_gene: TRBD1; CDR3nt: TGCGCCAGCAGCCCGCGGGACAGGGTTTTTGGTGGGGCCAACGTCCTGACTTTC; CDR3aa: CASSPRDRVFGGANVLTF
abundance: NA; j_gene: TRBJ2-5; v_gene: TRBV7-2; d_gene: NA; CDR3nt: TGTGCCAGCAGCGCATGGCTGGAGACCCAGTACTTC; CDR3aa: CASSAWLETQYF
abundance: NA; j_gene: TRBJ2-7; v_gene: TRBV9; d_gene: NA; CDR3nt: TGTGCCAGCAGCCCCCGGACCTCGTCCCCCTACGAGCAGTACTTC; CDR3aa: CASSPRTSSPYEQYF
abundance: NA; j_gene: TRBJ1-2; v_gene: TRBV7-2; d_gene: NA; CDR3nt: TGTGCCAGCAGCTTAGGGGGGGCGGATGGCTACACCTTC; CDR3aa: CASSLGGADGYTF
abundance: NA; j_gene: TRBJ2-7; v_gene: TRBV12-3/TRBV12-4; d_gene: TRBD1; CDR3nt: TGTGCCAGCAGCCAAGGGACAGGGTTGACCGAGCAGTACTTC; CDR3aa: CASSQGTGLTEQYF
abundance: NA; j_gene: TRBJ2-5; v_gene: TRBV14; d_gene: NA; CDR3nt: TGTGCCAGCAGCCAAGATCCCGGGTCCCAAGAGACCCAGTACTTC; CDR3aa: CASSQDPGSQETQYF
abundance: few; j_gene: TRBJ2-4; v_gene: TRBV5-4; d_gene: NA; CDR3nt: TGTGCCAGCAGCTTGGCCGGGGCCAAAAACATTCAGTACTTC; CDR3aa: CASSLAGAKNIQYF